This is a list of T cell receptor beta chains from one sample in a study of blood T cell repertoires in COVID-19. The data were produced by immunoSEQ multiplex PCR, yet TCRdb's version contains in-frame clones alone and is incomplete. The repertoire consists of about 230,000 clones, with approximately 80% occurring once and the leading ten covering less than 7.5%. The material sequenced was peripheral blood. The receptor source for this set is a woman in her forties or fifties with acute or convalescent COVID-19. The CDR3 runs from the conserved cysteine through the conserved F or W. Fields, in order: clone size, D gene, V gene, J gene, CDR3 DNA, CDR3 protein. The D gene is left open where the match is weak. The listing skips clone size in some rows; elsewhere it reads once, few, many or a size class.

clone_size: -
d_call: -
v_call: TRBV7-3
j_call: TRBJ2-1
cdr3_nt: TGTGCCAGCAGCTTAACGGAAGGAGGTAATAACCAGTTCTTC
cdr3_aa: CASSLTEGGNNQFF

clone_size: -
d_call: -
v_call: TRBV18
j_call: TRBJ2-5
cdr3_nt: TGTGCCAGCTCCCCCCTGGAGACCCAGTACTTC
cdr3_aa: CASSPLETQYF

clone_size: -
d_call: -
v_call: TRBV27
j_call: TRBJ1-4
cdr3_nt: TGTGCCAGCAGACGCGCCATAGCACCAATTAATGAAAAACTGTTTTTT
cdr3_aa: CASRRAIAPINEKLFF

clone_size: -
d_call: TRBD2
v_call: TRBV11-3
j_call: TRBJ2-1
cdr3_nt: TGTGCCAGCAGCTTCTCGACTAGCGGACCTTACAATGAGCAGTTCTTC
cdr3_aa: CASSFSTSGPYNEQFF

clone_size: few
d_call: TRBD1
v_call: TRBV7-9
j_call: TRBJ1-1
cdr3_nt: TGTGCCAGCAGGGGACGACAGGGAGGGAACACTGAAGCTTTCTTT
cdr3_aa: CASRGRQGGNTEAFF

clone_size: -
d_call: -
v_call: TRBV7-9
j_call: TRBJ2-5
cdr3_nt: TGTGCCAGCAGCTTAGCGGGGGAGGAGGAGACCCAGTACTTC
cdr3_aa: CASSLAGEEETQYF

clone_size: -
d_call: -
v_call: TRBV6-5
j_call: TRBJ2-1
cdr3_nt: TGTGCCAGCATTATGGGGGGGGCCGGATCGAATGAGCAGTTCTTC
cdr3_aa: CASIMGGAGSNEQFF

clone_size: -
d_call: -
v_call: TRBV3-1/TRBV3-2
j_call: TRBJ1-3
cdr3_nt: TGTGCCAGCAGCCAAGCATTCGGAAACACCATATATTTT
cdr3_aa: CASSQAFGNTIYF

clone_size: -
d_call: -
v_call: TRBV6-1
j_call: TRBJ1-6
cdr3_nt: TGTGCCAGCAGTGAATTGACACTCTATAATTCACCCCTCCACTTT
cdr3_aa: CASSELTLYNSPLHF

clone_size: once
d_call: TRBD1
v_call: TRBV5-1
j_call: TRBJ1-4
cdr3_nt: TGCGCCAGCAGCTCAGGACAGGGGAGGGAAAAACTGTTTTTT
cdr3_aa: CASSSGQGREKLFF

clone_size: -
d_call: -
v_call: TRBV25-1
j_call: TRBJ1-6
cdr3_nt: TGTGCCAGCAGTGAAACCACGGGTAGTTCACCCCTCCACTTT
cdr3_aa: CASSETTGSSPLHF

clone_size: once
d_call: -
v_call: TRBV4-2
j_call: TRBJ1-2
cdr3_nt: TGTGCCAGCAGCCTTCGACAGGAACAGGGCTACACCTTC
cdr3_aa: CASSLRQEQGYTF

clone_size: -
d_call: TRBD1
v_call: TRBV2
j_call: TRBJ1-1
cdr3_nt: TGTGCCAGCCGCGGGACAGGGCGGACTTTCTTT
cdr3_aa: CASRGTGRTFF

clone_size: -
d_call: TRBD2
v_call: TRBV19
j_call: TRBJ2-1
cdr3_nt: TGTGCCAGTACCCCGCTCAGACTAGCGGGGTCCAATGAGCAGTTCTTC
cdr3_aa: CASTPLRLAGSNEQFF

clone_size: -
d_call: -
v_call: TRBV6-5
j_call: TRBJ1-2
cdr3_nt: TGTGCCAGCAGCCCCCATTCACCAGTCGGCTACACCTTC
cdr3_aa: CASSPHSPVGYTF

clone_size: -
d_call: TRBD1
v_call: TRBV5-4
j_call: TRBJ1-6
cdr3_nt: TGTGCCAGCAGCTTGGTGGGACAGGGACGATCACCCCTCCACTTT
cdr3_aa: CASSLVGQGRSPLHF

clone_size: -
d_call: -
v_call: TRBV19
j_call: TRBJ1-1
cdr3_nt: TGTGCCAGTCTAAATGGAGGGCGGACTGAAGCTTTCTTT
cdr3_aa: CASLNGGRTEAFF

clone_size: -
d_call: TRBD1
v_call: TRBV19
j_call: TRBJ2-3
cdr3_nt: TGTGCCAGTAGTTCGCCGGGACAGGGCACAGATACGCAGTATTTT
cdr3_aa: CASSSPGQGTDTQYF

clone_size: -
d_call: -
v_call: TRBV12-3/TRBV12-4
j_call: TRBJ2-3
cdr3_nt: TGTGCCAGCAGTTTACGGGGTGATACGCAGTATTTT
cdr3_aa: CASSLRGDTQYF

clone_size: once
d_call: -
v_call: TRBV11-1
j_call: TRBJ2-1
cdr3_nt: TGTGCCAGCAGCTCCGTTGGAGGGGCCCATGAGCAGTTCTTC
cdr3_aa: CASSSVGGAHEQFF

clone_size: -
d_call: -
v_call: TRBV6-5
j_call: TRBJ1-6
cdr3_nt: TGTGCCAGCAGTCGACAGGTCTTGGGTTCACCCCTCCACTTT
cdr3_aa: CASSRQVLGSPLHF

clone_size: -
d_call: TRBD1
v_call: TRBV6-5
j_call: TRBJ2-7
cdr3_nt: TGTGCCAGCAGCGGACGGACAGGAGCCCTCTACGAGCAGTACTTC
cdr3_aa: CASSGRTGALYEQYF

clone_size: -
d_call: -
v_call: TRBV28
j_call: TRBJ1-1
cdr3_nt: TGTGCCAGCAGTTTGCTCCCCGGTCATACTATGAACACTGAAGCTTTCTTT
cdr3_aa: CASSLLPGHTMNTEAFF

clone_size: -
d_call: TRBD1
v_call: TRBV6-6
j_call: TRBJ1-4
cdr3_nt: TGTGCCAGCAGTTACGGATCCGGGACAGGGGGTGAAAAACTGTTTTTT
cdr3_aa: CASSYGSGTGGEKLFF

clone_size: -
d_call: -
v_call: TRBV12-3/TRBV12-4
j_call: TRBJ1-1
cdr3_nt: TGTGCCAGCAGTCCCCTAGGTGGAAAAGCTTTCTTT
cdr3_aa: CASSPLGGKAFF

clone_size: -
d_call: TRBD1
v_call: TRBV5-1
j_call: TRBJ1-2
cdr3_nt: TGCGCCAGCAGCCCAGGGACAGCTACTAACTATGGCTACACCTTC
cdr3_aa: CASSPGTATNYGYTF

clone_size: -
d_call: TRBD1
v_call: TRBV7-6
j_call: TRBJ1-1
cdr3_nt: TGTGCCAGCAGCTCGACAGGGTTTGGCCTCGAAGCTTTCTTT
cdr3_aa: CASSSTGFGLEAFF

clone_size: once
d_call: -
v_call: TRBV12-3/TRBV12-4
j_call: TRBJ2-7
cdr3_nt: TGTGCCAGCAGTACCCTTGTCGACAGCGAGCAGTACTTC
cdr3_aa: CASSTLVDSEQYF

clone_size: -
d_call: -
v_call: TRBV7-2
j_call: TRBJ1-4
cdr3_nt: TGTGCCAGCAGCTTATATCCAGGGGCCCGGGGTTCTAATGAAAAACTGTTTTTT
cdr3_aa: CASSLYPGARGSNEKLFF

clone_size: -
d_call: -
v_call: TRBV7-2
j_call: TRBJ2-3
cdr3_nt: TGTGCCAGCAGCTTAGGAGTCCGCACAGATACGCAGTATTTT
cdr3_aa: CASSLGVRTDTQYF

clone_size: -
d_call: -
v_call: TRBV3-1/TRBV3-2
j_call: TRBJ2-3
cdr3_nt: TGTGCCAGCAGCCGCGGGGGCATCGGAGTAGATACGCAGTATTTT
cdr3_aa: CASSRGGIGVDTQYF

clone_size: -
d_call: TRBD2
v_call: TRBV9
j_call: TRBJ2-3
cdr3_nt: TGTGCCAGCAGCGTAGCGACTAGCGGGGGGTTTCATATTCGGGCAGATACGCAGTATTTT
cdr3_aa: CASSVATSGGFHIRADTQYF

clone_size: -
d_call: -
v_call: TRBV30
j_call: TRBJ1-6
cdr3_nt: TGTGCCTGGAGTATCGCGGGGAGTCCTAACTTGTTTCGCCTCCACTTT
cdr3_aa: CAWSIAGSPNLFRLHF

clone_size: -
d_call: TRBD1
v_call: TRBV5-6
j_call: TRBJ1-4
cdr3_nt: TGTGCCAGCAGCTTTAAGGAGGGGGCTTTTAATGAAAAACTGTTTTTT
cdr3_aa: CASSFKEGAFNEKLFF

clone_size: -
d_call: -
v_call: TRBV5-1
j_call: TRBJ2-7
cdr3_nt: TGCGCCAGCAGCCCTGGAGGGTGGGGGGGCGACGAGCAGTACTTC
cdr3_aa: CASSPGGWGGDEQYF

clone_size: -
d_call: -
v_call: TRBV19
j_call: TRBJ2-3
cdr3_nt: TGTGCCAGTAGTAAACTAGCCACTACAGATACGCAGTATTTT
cdr3_aa: CASSKLATTDTQYF

clone_size: -
d_call: TRBD2
v_call: TRBV2
j_call: TRBJ2-3
cdr3_nt: TGTGCCAGCAGTGTCACAGGACTAGCGGGGTCCGGGGAGACGTACACAGATACGCAGTATTTT
cdr3_aa: CASSVTGLAGSGETYTDTQYF

clone_size: -
d_call: -
v_call: TRBV7-2
j_call: TRBJ2-3
cdr3_nt: TGTGCCAGCAGCTTAGAGGGGGTCACAGATACGCAGTATTTT
cdr3_aa: CASSLEGVTDTQYF

clone_size: -
d_call: -
v_call: TRBV11-1
j_call: TRBJ1-1
cdr3_nt: TGTGCCAGCCGCGGTTCCGGGGGGAGGAACACTGAAGCTTTCTTT
cdr3_aa: CASRGSGGRNTEAFF

clone_size: -
d_call: TRBD1
v_call: TRBV4-1
j_call: TRBJ1-2
cdr3_nt: TGCGCCAGCAGCCAAGATCGGACAGGGGGCTATGGCTACACCTTC
cdr3_aa: CASSQDRTGGYGYTF

clone_size: -
d_call: TRBD2
v_call: TRBV9
j_call: TRBJ2-1
cdr3_nt: TGTGCCAGCAGCGCTGGGACTAGCGGGATGATAAATGAGCAGTTCTTC
cdr3_aa: CASSAGTSGMINEQFF

clone_size: -
d_call: -
v_call: TRBV6-1
j_call: TRBJ2-3
cdr3_nt: TGTGCCAGCAGTGAGGGCTTCACAGATACGCAGTATTTT
cdr3_aa: CASSEGFTDTQYF

clone_size: -
d_call: TRBD2
v_call: TRBV18
j_call: TRBJ2-7
cdr3_nt: TGTGCCAGCTCACCACCCGGACTAGCGGGAGGGCCTACCCGCGAGCAGTACTTC
cdr3_aa: CASSPPGLAGGPTREQYF

clone_size: -
d_call: -
v_call: TRBV4-3
j_call: TRBJ1-2
cdr3_nt: TGCGCCAGCAGCCAAGATGGTGGACAGTTAAGGGACGGCTACACCTTC
cdr3_aa: CASSQDGGQLRDGYTF

clone_size: -
d_call: TRBD2
v_call: TRBV19
j_call: TRBJ2-5
cdr3_nt: TGTGCCAGTACTCAGCCGGGGGGGCGTGAGACCCAGTACTTC
cdr3_aa: CASTQPGGRETQYF

clone_size: -
d_call: -
v_call: TRBV15
j_call: TRBJ2-5
cdr3_nt: TGTGCCACCAGCAGAGTTCGGGGCCAAGAGACCCAGTACTTC
cdr3_aa: CATSRVRGQETQYF

clone_size: -
d_call: TRBD2
v_call: TRBV5-1
j_call: TRBJ2-1
cdr3_nt: TGCGCCAGCAGCTCGGGACTAGCGGGAGAGGATGAGCAGTTCTTC
cdr3_aa: CASSSGLAGEDEQFF

clone_size: -
d_call: -
v_call: TRBV7-8
j_call: TRBJ2-3
cdr3_nt: TGTGCCAGCAGCCCGGCCGGAGGTGAGCAGTATTTT
cdr3_aa: CASSPAGGEQYF

clone_size: once
d_call: -
v_call: TRBV5-1
j_call: TRBJ1-5
cdr3_nt: TGCGCCAGCAGCTTGGAGGGGAGCAATCAGCCCCAGCATTTT
cdr3_aa: CASSLEGSNQPQHF

clone_size: -
d_call: TRBD2
v_call: TRBV11-3
j_call: TRBJ2-3
cdr3_nt: TGTGCCAGCAGCTTAGGGGGACTAGCTGCAGATACGCAGTATTTT
cdr3_aa: CASSLGGLAADTQYF

clone_size: -
d_call: -
v_call: TRBV5-1
j_call: TRBJ2-3
cdr3_nt: TGCGCCAGCAGCTTGGCCGGGAACAGTCCAGATACGCAGTATTTT
cdr3_aa: CASSLAGNSPDTQYF

clone_size: -
d_call: TRBD2
v_call: TRBV6-5
j_call: TRBJ2-2
cdr3_nt: TGTGCCAGCAGATCAGCGGGGTTAGTCACCGGGGAGCTGTTTTTT
cdr3_aa: CASRSAGLVTGELFF

clone_size: -
d_call: TRBD2
v_call: TRBV2
j_call: TRBJ2-2
cdr3_nt: TGTGCCAGCAGTGAAGCGCTTGGACTAGCGGCCGGGGAGCTGTTTTTT
cdr3_aa: CASSEALGLAAGELFF

clone_size: -
d_call: TRBD2
v_call: TRBV5-1
j_call: TRBJ2-5
cdr3_nt: TGCGCCAGCAGCTCAGTGATAGCGGGGGGGAGGAAGGAGACCCAGTACTTC
cdr3_aa: CASSSVIAGGRKETQYF

clone_size: -
d_call: -
v_call: TRBV5-6
j_call: TRBJ1-1
cdr3_nt: TGTGCCAGCAGCTTGGGGATTGTACTAGGGCAGAACACTGAAGCTTTCTTT
cdr3_aa: CASSLGIVLGQNTEAFF

clone_size: -
d_call: -
v_call: TRBV9
j_call: TRBJ1-2
cdr3_nt: TGTGCCAGCAGCGCGGGAGGATCGGTCGGCTATGGCTACACCTTC
cdr3_aa: CASSAGGSVGYGYTF

clone_size: few
d_call: -
v_call: TRBV7-9
j_call: TRBJ1-2
cdr3_nt: TGTGCCAGCAGCACGACAGGCTATGGCTACACCTTC
cdr3_aa: CASSTTGYGYTF

clone_size: few
d_call: -
v_call: TRBV3-1/TRBV3-2
j_call: TRBJ2-1
cdr3_nt: TGTGCCAGCAGCCAACACCAGGGTGAGCAGTTCTTC
cdr3_aa: CASSQHQGEQFF